This record covers a single T cell receptor beta chain. TCRdb keeps only in-frame clones here, not all; method: immunoSEQ multiplex PCR. The table lists over 200,000 clones, around 90% of them singletons. This record belongs to a study of blood T cell repertoires in COVID-19. The wider study: The cDNA or gDNA used as material had been derived from T cells, B-cell-depleted T cells, or PBMCs.

V gave up 4 bases and J gave up 2 bases; unmatched junction bases: 14. Per the germline V gene, CDR1 is KGHDR and CDR2 is SFDVKD. This CDR3 is built from 19 residues. The chain uses TRBV24-1 and TRBJ2-2, with TRBD1 matching 8 bases. This TCR was sampled from a woman in her 30s with acute or convalescent COVID-19. The sequenced material came from peripheral blood. The CDR3: CATSEHLVRQGINTGELFF. CDR3 bases: TGTGCCACCAGTGAACACCTAGTACGACAGGGGATAAACACCGGGGAGCTGTTTTTT.